The 30 T cell receptor beta chains given below trace back to one sample, sequenced in a study of cytomegalovirus exposure and HLA in healthy donors. Vbeta (60) and Jbeta (13) primers were used in the PCR. Measured with immunoSEQ multiplex PCR; TCRdb has only the in-frame clones, and not every one. The table lists a few hundred thousand clones, 77% of them singletons, with approximately 2.6% in the top ten. Sequencing was performed on PBMCs. These TCRs come from a woman aged 60 to 75 in good health and CMV-seropositive.

This clone was picked up a small number of times. This chain links TRBV29-1 with TRBJ2-7; D may be TRBD2 (5 bases). Per germline, CDR1 SQVTM and CDR2 ANQGSEA. Trimming stripped 4 bases from V and 1 base from J, with 17 bases between. The CDR3 length is 15 residues. The CDR3 DNA is TGCAGCGTTGTTTTCCCCCAGCGGAGGTCCTACGAGCAGTACTTC. It yields the protein CSVVFPQRRSYEQYF.

The chain uses TRBV7-9 and TRBJ1-3; D is unresolved. The germline V gene encodes CDR1 SEHNR and CDR2 FQNEAQ (reference sequence). Between the trimmed V and J ends, which lost 2 bases and 7 bases, there was a span of 12 bases. The CDR3 runs 14 residues. The CDR3 DNA reads as TGTGCCAGCAGCTTACCAAGCGCCGGTAACACCATATATTTT. Translated: CASSLPSAGNTIYF. The whole variable domain, filled in from reference TRBV7-9 and TRBJ1-3, reads DTGVSQNPRHKITKRGQNVTFRCDPISEHNRLYWYRQTLGQGPEFLTYFQNEAQLEKSRLLSDRFSAERPKGSFSTLEIQRTEQGDSAMYLCASSLPSAGNTIYFGEGSWLTVV.

This clone has more than one count but fewer than ten. The V gene is TRBV2, the J gene TRBJ2-5; 10 nucleotides agree with TRBD2. CDR1 is SNHLY and CDR2 is FYNNEI in the germline V gene. This CDR3 spans 14 amino acids. Losses at the gene ends were 8 bases for V and 4 bases for J; bases not matched to a gene: 7. The DNA for the CDR3 is TGTGCCAGCGGGGAGACTAGCGGGCGAGAGACCCAGTACTTC. It encodes CASGETSGRETQYF.

This clone was counted a single time. This chain uses TRBV18 with TRBJ2-5; D uncertain. Germline V gives CDR1 KGHSH, CDR2 LQKENI. This CDR3 has 11 amino acids. V was shortened by 4 bases and J by 4 bases, with 4 bases between the two germline ends. Here the CDR3 reads CASSLIETQYF. CDR3 DNA: TGTGCCAGCTCACTAATAGAGACCCAGTACTTC.

The chain combines TRBV6-5 with TRBJ2-2; 9 positions match TRBD1. Germline V gene lookup returns CDR1 MNHEY and CDR2 SVGAGI. The CDR3 is made up of 16 amino acids. Trimming removed 1 base from V and 5 bases from J; junction bases left unmatched: 5. The CDR3 reads CASSYLGQGRTGELFF. The CDR3 DNA follows: TGTGCCAGCAGTTACTTAGGACAGGGGAGGACCGGGGAGCTGTTTTTT.

Only a few counts were recorded for this clone. This chain joins TRBV23-1 and TRBJ2-7; a weak D match, TRBD2 (6 bases). TRBV23-1 is an ORF; its function is uncertain. The CDR3 is 14 amino acids. The V end lost 4 bases, the J end lost 0 bases, and 10 bases lay between the germline ends. In nucleotides, the CDR3 is TGCGCCAGCAGTCGGGACTTTTTCTCCTACGAGCAGTACTTC. Residues: CASSRDFFSYEQYF.

V is TRBV5-1 and J is TRBJ2-2, with D possibly TRBD2 on 7 matching bases. The CDR3 runs to 16 residues. The germline CDR1 and CDR2 sequences are SGHRS and YFSETQ. Trimming stripped 4 bases from V and 0 bases from J, with 13 bases between. The CDR3 DNA reads TGCGCCAGCAGCGGACGCGGGGGCGCGAACACCGGGGAGCTGTTTTTT. Protein product: CASSGRGGANTGELFF. The full variable domain, rest sourced from reference TRBV5-1 and TRBJ2-2, is KAGVTQTPRYLIKTRGQQVTLSCSPISGHRSVSWYQQTPGQGLQFLFEYFSETQRNKGNFPGRFSGRQFSNSRSEMNVSTLELGDSALYLCASSGRGGANTGELFFGEGSRLTVL.

The chain has TRBV19 and TRBJ2-7, with TRBD2 identical over 7 bases. The CDR3 runs 14 residues. Trimming at V came to 3 bases and at J to 5 bases, leaving 7 bases not matched to a gene. The V gene's germline CDR1 is LNHDA and CDR2 SQIVND (reference sequence). The CDR3 spells CASSMGRALNEQYF. Written as DNA, the CDR3 is TGTGCCAGTAGTATGGGGAGGGCCCTGAACGAGCAGTACTTC.

This clone was detected only once. J is TRBJ2-2 and V is TRBV7-2; no clear D gene. The CDR3 covers 15 residues. Germline V gives CDR1 SGHTA, CDR2 FQGNSA. V lost 4 bases and J 0 bases, leaving 9 bases between the germline ends. DNA for the CDR3: TGTGCCAGCAGCTCCTCCGGTACGAACACCGGGGAGCTGTTTTTT. It translates to CASSSSGTNTGELFF.

The chain is built from TRBV5-1 and TRBJ1-4; 9 bases map to TRBD1. The CDR3 sequence is 15 residues long. The J segment lost 8 bases and the V segment lost 4 bases, leaving 9 bases of the junction unmatched. CDR1 SGHRS and CDR2 YFSETQ come from the germline V gene. This CDR3 reads CASSLWTGAGEKLFF. In DNA form, the CDR3 reads TGCGCCAGCAGCCTCTGGACAGGGGCTGGCGAAAAACTGTTTTTT.

The J gene is TRBJ1-5, the V gene TRBV5-1; D is possibly TRBD1 (6 bases). Germline V gene data show CDR1 as SGHRS and CDR2 as YFSETQ. With 2 bases removed from V and 7 bases from J, the gap between germline ends came to 13 bases. This CDR3 is 14 amino acids long. The CDR3 nucleotides read TGCGCCAGCAGCTTTGTACAGGGTGGCCAGCCCCAGCATTTT. Translating gives CASSFVQGGQPQHF.

The chain couples TRBV5-1 to TRBJ1-1; possibly TRBD1 for D (6 bases). Trimming removed 4 bases at V and 1 base at J, with 11 bases between. The germline gives CDR1 SGHRS, CDR2 YFSETQ. This CDR3 contains 14 residues. The DNA of the CDR3 is TGCGCCAGCAGCGCGTCGACAGGGAACACTGAAGCTTTCTTT. Translated: CASSASTGNTEAFF.

The genes are TRBV20-1 and TRBJ2-2, with D uncertain. V was clipped by 6 bases and J by 7 bases, with 9 bases between them. The CDR3 contains 11 residues. CDR1 and CDR2 from the germline V gene are DFQATT and SNEGSKA (reference sequence). The CDR3, as DNA: TGCAGTGCCCTTCTCCGCGGGGAGCTGTTTTTT. Its translation is CSALLRGELFF.

The chain combines TRBV28 with TRBJ1-2; D gene unclear. This CDR3 region has 15 residues. CDR1 is MDHEN, CDR2 SYDVKM, per germline. The ends were cut back, 2 bases at V and 6 bases at J, with 16 bases in the middle. CDR3 residues: CASSLDIRAGNGYTF. DNA for the CDR3: TGTGCCAGCAGTTTAGATATCAGAGCGGGGAATGGCTACACCTTC.

The CDR3 DNA sequence: TGTGCCAGCTCACCAACGGAGGGCGCCACAGATACGCAGTATTTT. This sequence encodes CASSPTEGATDTQYF. This rearrangement joins TRBV18 to TRBJ2-3; TRBD2 is a possible D gene (6 bases). This CDR3 has 15 residues. V was trimmed by 2 bases and J by 2 bases, leaving 11 bases between them. Germline lookup yields CDR1 KGHSH and CDR2 LQKENI. Full variable domain (missing parts from reference TRBV18 and TRBJ2-3): NAGVMQNPRHLVRRRGQEARLRCSPMKGHSHVYWYRQLPEEGLKFMVYLQKENIIDESGMPKERFSAEFPKEGPSILRIQQVVRGDSAAYFCASSPTEGATDTQYFGPGTRLTVL.

This chain uses TRBV7-6 with TRBJ2-5; perhaps TRBD2 as D (5 bases). The germline V and J ends were trimmed by 5 bases and 4 bases, with 14 bases remaining between them. The V gene's germline CDR1 is SGHVS and CDR2 FNYEAQ. This CDR3 spans 14 amino acids. CDR3 residues: CASSPIASRETQYF. In DNA form, the CDR3 reads TGTGCCAGCAGCCCCATAGCGAGCCGAGAGACCCAGTACTTC. The entire variable domain, with the rest obtained from reference TRBV7-6 and TRBJ2-5, is as follows: GAGVSQSPRYKVTKRGQDVALRCDPISGHVSLYWYRQALGQGPEFLTYFNYEAQQDKSGLPNDRFSAERPEGSISTLTIQRTEQRDSAMYRCASSPIASRETQYFGPGTRLLVL.

Only a few counts were recorded for this clone. The J gene is TRBJ2-7, the V gene TRBV7-9; TRBD1 matches 8 bases. Looked up from germline, CDR1 is SEHNR and CDR2 is FQNEAQ (reference sequence). This CDR3 region has 14 residues. Losses at the gene ends were 5 bases for V and 1 base for J; bases not matched to a gene: 4. CDR3 sequence (DNA): TGTGCCAGCAGCCAGGGACAGGCTTCCTACGAGCAGTACTTC. Translating gives CASSQGQASYEQYF.

This chain connects TRBV6-1 to TRBJ2-5; TRBD1 aligns across 10 bases. The J call is doubtful: the DNA matches TRBJ2-7 better. The germline CDR1 and CDR2 sequences are MNHNS and SASEGT. The CDR3 covers 15 residues. In DNA form, the CDR3 reads TGTGCCAGCACCGTGCCCGGGACAGGGGTGTACGAGCAGTACTTC. Translating it yields CASTVPGTGVYEQYF.

The chain joins TRBV2 to TRBJ2-2; 8 bases align to TRBD1. Germline V gene data show CDR1 as SNHLY and CDR2 as FYNNEI. V lost 7 bases to trimming and J lost 6 bases; unmatched junction nucleotides: 7. The CDR3 runs to 14 residues. CDR3 region: CASTRTGQSGELFF. Here the CDR3 DNA reads TGTGCCAGCACGAGGACAGGGCAATCCGGGGAGCTGTTTTTT.

The rearrangement links TRBV7-7 to TRBJ2-5, with TRBD2 matching over 7 bases. CDR3 length: 15 residues. The V gene's germline CDR1 is SSHAT and CDR2 FNYEAQ (reference sequence). Trimming at V came to 5 bases and at J to 6 bases, leaving 12 bases not matched to a gene. In nucleotides, the CDR3 is TGTGCCAGCAGCCAGAAGCGGGATTCTTGGAAGACCCAGTACTTC. It yields the protein CASSQKRDSWKTQYF.

The chain is built from TRBV30 and TRBJ2-5; the match to TRBD2 covers 8 bases. Germline assignment: CDR1 GTSNPN and CDR2 SVGIG (reference sequence). This CDR3 region has 13 residues. J was trimmed by 9 bases and V by 0 bases; bases with no gene match: 6. As DNA, the CDR3 is TGTGCCTGGAGTGTACGGCTAGCGGGCGCCCAGTACTTC. Encoded protein: CAWSVRLAGAQYF.

The CDR3 region is CASSEGGSMDTQYF. The CDR3 DNA is TGTGCCAGCAGTGAAGGCGGCTCAATGGATACGCAGTATTTT. The chain links TRBV6-4 to TRBJ2-3; D remains ambiguous. The CDR3 runs to 14 residues. Germline V CDR1 and CDR2: MRHNA, SNTAGT. V lost 3 bases to trimming and J lost 6 bases, with 13 bases between them.

The sample holds one count of this clone. The rearrangement uses TRBV30 and TRBJ2-1; D is perhaps TRBD2 (6 bases). Trimming took 2 bases from V and 0 from J, leaving 17 bases between them. Germline-derived CDR1 and CDR2 are GTSNPN and SVGIG (reference sequence). The CDR3 length is 17 residues. The CDR3 DNA sequence: TGTGCCTGGAGTAACCTAGGGACTCCGAGCTCCTACAATGAGCAGTTCTTC. Translation gives CAWSNLGTPSSYNEQFF.

The CDR3 protein is CSVVVGGDEKLFF. CDR3 coding DNA: TGCAGCGTTGTTGTAGGAGGGGATGAAAAACTGTTTTTT. The gene calls are TRBV29-1 and TRBJ1-4, with D possibly matching TRBD1 (5 bases). Germline V gene sequence: CDR1 SQVTM, CDR2 ANQGSEA. The CDR3 is 13 residues long. V was clipped by 4 bases and J by 6 bases, with 12 bases between them. Combining the CDR3 with reference TRBV29-1 and TRBJ1-4 gives the whole variable domain SAVISQKPSRDICQRGTSLTIQCQVDSQVTMMFWYRQQPGQSLTLIATANQGSEATYESGFVIDKFPISRPNLTFSTLTVSNMSPEDSSIYLCSVVVGGDEKLFFGSGTQLSVL.

In its sample, this clone was seen a few times. The rearrangement joins TRBV30 to TRBJ1-2, with D unresolved. V was pared by 3 bases and J by 9 bases, with 14 bases between. The germline gives CDR1 GTSNPN, CDR2 SVGIG (reference sequence). The CDR3 consists of 12 residues. The CDR3 nucleotides are TGTGCCTGGAGCCCGGAGGAGGAGAGCTACACCTTC. Its protein product is CAWSPEEESYTF.

This chain connects TRBV27 to TRBJ2-1; no firm D call. The CDR3 runs 15 residues. The germline CDR1 and CDR2 sequences are MNHEY and SMNVEV (reference sequence). The germline V and J ends were trimmed by 2 bases and 3 bases, with 11 bases remaining between them. The CDR3 reads CASSLTSASYNEQFF. CDR3 in DNA: TGTGCCAGCAGTTTAACCTCCGCTAGCTACAATGAGCAGTTCTTC.

This rearrangement joins TRBV6-5 to TRBJ2-3, with D unresolved. V was pared by 5 bases and J by 5 bases, with 14 bases between. Germline CDR1 and CDR2: MNHEY and SVGAGI. CDR3 length equals 14 residues. CDR3: CASSLSPRVDTQYF. CDR3 DNA: TGTGCCAGCAGTCTCTCACCCCGAGTAGATACGCAGTATTTT.

The chain joins TRBV10-3 to TRBJ2-3; 10 bases fit TRBD2. The germline V gene encodes CDR1 ENHRY and CDR2 SYGVKD. The CDR3 spans 15 residues. Trimming cost V 5 bases and J 2 bases; bases outside gene matches: 4. CDR3 nucleotides: TGTGCCATCAGTCGGACTAGCGGAGACACAGATACGCAGTATTTT. Translation: CAISRTSGDTDTQYF.

The chain joins TRBV5-1 to TRBJ1-1; TRBD1 matches 9 bases. Germline V gene data show CDR1 as SGHRS and CDR2 as YFSETQ. V dropped 3 bases and J dropped 3; count of bases not matched to a gene: 0. The CDR3 sequence is 13 residues long. The CDR3 nucleotides are TGCGCCAGCAGCTGGGACAGGGACACTGAAGCTTTCTTT. This gives the protein CASSWDRDTEAFF.

The chain is built from TRBV5-1 and TRBJ2-7; the D gene is possibly TRBD2 (6 bases). The length of the CDR3 is 15 residues. V gave up 0 bases and J gave up 4 bases, with 14 bases separating them. CDR1 and CDR2 from the germline V gene are SGHRS and YFSETQ. The CDR3 sequence is CASSLEMGRGYEQYF. CDR3 DNA: TGCGCCAGCAGCTTGGAGATGGGGCGGGGATACGAGCAGTACTTC.